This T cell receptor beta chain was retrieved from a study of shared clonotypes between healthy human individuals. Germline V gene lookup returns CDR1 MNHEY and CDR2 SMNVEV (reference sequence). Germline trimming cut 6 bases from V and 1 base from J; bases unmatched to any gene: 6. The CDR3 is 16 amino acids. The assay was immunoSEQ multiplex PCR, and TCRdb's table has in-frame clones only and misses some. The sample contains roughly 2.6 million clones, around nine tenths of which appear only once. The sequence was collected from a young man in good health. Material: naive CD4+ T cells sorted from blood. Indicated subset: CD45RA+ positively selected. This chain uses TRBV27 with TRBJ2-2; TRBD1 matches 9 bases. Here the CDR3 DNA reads TGTGCCAGCAGAAATCCGGGACAGGGGAACACCGGGGAGCTGTTTTTT. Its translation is CASRNPGQGNTGELFF.